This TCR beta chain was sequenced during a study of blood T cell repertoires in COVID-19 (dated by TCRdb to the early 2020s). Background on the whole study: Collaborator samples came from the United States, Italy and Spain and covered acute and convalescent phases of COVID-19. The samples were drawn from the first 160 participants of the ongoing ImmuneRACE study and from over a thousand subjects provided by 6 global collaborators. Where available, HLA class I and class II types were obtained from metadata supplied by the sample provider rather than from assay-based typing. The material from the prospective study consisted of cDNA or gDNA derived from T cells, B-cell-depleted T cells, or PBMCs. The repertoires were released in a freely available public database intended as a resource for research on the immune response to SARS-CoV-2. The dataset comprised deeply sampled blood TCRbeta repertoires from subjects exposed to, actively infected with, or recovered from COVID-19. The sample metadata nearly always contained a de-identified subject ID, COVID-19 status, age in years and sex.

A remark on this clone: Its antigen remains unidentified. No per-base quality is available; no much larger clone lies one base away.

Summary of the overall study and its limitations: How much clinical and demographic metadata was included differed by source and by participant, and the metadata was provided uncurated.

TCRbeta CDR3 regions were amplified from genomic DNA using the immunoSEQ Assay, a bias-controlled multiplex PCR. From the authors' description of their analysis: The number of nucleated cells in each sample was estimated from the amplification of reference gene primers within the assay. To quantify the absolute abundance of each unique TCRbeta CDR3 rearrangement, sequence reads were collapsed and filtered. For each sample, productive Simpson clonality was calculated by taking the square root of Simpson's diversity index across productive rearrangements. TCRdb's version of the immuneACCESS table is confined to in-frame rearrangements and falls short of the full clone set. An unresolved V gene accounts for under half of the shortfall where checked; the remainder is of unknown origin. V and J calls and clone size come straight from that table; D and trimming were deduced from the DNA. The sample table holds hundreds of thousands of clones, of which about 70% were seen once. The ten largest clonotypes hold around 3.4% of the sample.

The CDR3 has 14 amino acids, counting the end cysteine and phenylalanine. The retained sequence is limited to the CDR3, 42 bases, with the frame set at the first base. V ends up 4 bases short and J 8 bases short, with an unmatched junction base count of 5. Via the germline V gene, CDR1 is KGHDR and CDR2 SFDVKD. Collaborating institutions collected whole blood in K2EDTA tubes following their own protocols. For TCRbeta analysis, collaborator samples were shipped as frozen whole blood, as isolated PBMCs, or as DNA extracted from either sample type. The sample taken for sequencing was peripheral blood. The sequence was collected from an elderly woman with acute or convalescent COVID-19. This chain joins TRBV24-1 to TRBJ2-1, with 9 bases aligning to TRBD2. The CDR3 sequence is CATSESGRYHEQFF. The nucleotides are TGTGCCACCAGTGAGAGCGGGAGGTACCATGAGCAGTTCTTC.